Listed below are T cell receptor beta chains from one sample, sequenced in a study of cytomegalovirus exposure and HLA in healthy donors. Sequencing was performed with immunoSEQ multiplex PCR; in TCRdb, only in-frame clones are kept and a portion is missing. The table has around 200,000 clones, 62% seen once. Sequenced material: PBMCs. The source of these receptors is a man aged 35 to 55 in good health and CMV-seronegative. CDR3s include the opening cysteine and the closing phenylalanine or tryptophan. Each record gives: D gene, CDR3 length, clone size, J gene, V gene, CDR3 protein, CDR3 DNA. D genes are given only for firm matches. Not every row has a clone size; where given, it reads once, few, many or a size class.

. | 15 | . | TRBJ2-7 | TRBV5-1 | CASRQDSDATYEQYF | TGCGCCAGCAGACAAGACAGTGATGCAACCTACGAGCAGTACTTC
TRBD2 | 16 | . | TRBJ2-3 | TRBV28 | CASSFLAGGAVDTQYF | TGTGCCAGCAGTTTCTTAGCGGGGGGGGCTGTAGATACGCAGTATTTT
. | 16 | . | TRBJ1-4 | TRBV5-1 | CASSLTVTATNEKLFF | TGCGCCAGCAGCTTGACCGTTACAGCAACTAATGAAAAACTGTTTTTT
TRBD1 | 14 | . | TRBJ2-7 | TRBV28 | CASIPGQAPYEQYF | TGTGCCAGTATACCGGGACAGGCCCCCTACGAGCAGTACTTC
. | 11 | few | TRBJ1-1 | TRBV27 | CASSSGVEAFF | TGTGCCAGCAGTTCGGGGGTTGAAGCTTTCTTT
TRBD1 | 17 | . | TRBJ1-1 | TRBV7-9 | CSSSLGNPGQGGTEAFF | TGTTCCAGCAGCTTAGGGAACCCGGGACAGGGTGGCACTGAAGCTTTCTTT
. | 12 | . | TRBJ2-7 | TRBV7-9 | CSSSSGPYEQYF | TGTTCCAGCAGTAGCGGCCCCTACGAGCAGTACTTC
. | 15 | . | TRBJ1-5 | TRBV7-6 | CASSLAVGGNQPQHF | TGTGCCAGCAGCTTAGCGGTCGGGGGCAATCAGCCCCAGCATTTT
. | 15 | . | TRBJ2-7 | TRBV5-4 | CASSLGAHETYEQYF | TGTGCCAGCAGCTTAGGAGCACATGAGACCTACGAGCAGTACTTC
TRBD1 | 15 | . | TRBJ2-7 | TRBV18 | CASPSMDRDLYEQYF | TGTGCCAGTCCTTCTATGGACAGGGACTTATACGAGCAGTACTTC
TRBD1 | 19 | once | TRBJ2-7 | TRBV5-1 | CASSSGLWTGTLSSYEQYF | TGCGCCAGCAGCTCGGGCCTCTGGACAGGGACTTTAAGCTCCTACGAGCAGTACTTC
TRBD2 | 16 | few | TRBJ2-1 | TRBV5-1 | CASSGGLAGGSDRRFF | TGCGCCAGCAGCGGTGGACTAGCGGGAGGCTCCGACAGGAGGTTCTTC
. | 13 | . | TRBJ1-5 | TRBV2 | CASSDNRRQPQHF | TGTGCCAGCAGTGACAACAGAAGGCAGCCCCAGCATTTT
TRBD2 | 17 | . | TRBJ2-3 | TRBV9 | CASSAGTTDHNTDTQYF | TGTGCCAGCAGCGCCGGGACTACCGATCATAACACAGATACGCAGTATTTT
TRBD1 | 13 | . | TRBJ2-2 | TRBV11-2 | CASSLDRPGELFF | TGTGCCAGCAGCTTGGACAGGCCCGGGGAGCTGTTTTTT
. | 15 | once | TRBJ2-5 | TRBV6-5 | CASSYMRSRGETQYF | TGTGCCAGCAGTTATATGAGGTCTAGGGGAGAGACCCAGTACTTC
. | 13 | . | TRBJ2-7 | TRBV5-1 | CASNDGNSYEQYF | TGCGCCAGCAATGACGGGAACTCCTACGAGCAGTACTTC
TRBD2 | 17 | . | TRBJ2-3 | TRBV5-1 | CASSLTSGGSGTDTQYF | TGCGCCAGCAGCTTGACTAGCGGGGGATCGGGCACAGATACGCAGTATTTT
TRBD1 | 15 | . | TRBJ1-6 | TRBV28 | CASSLDRVRGTPLHF | TGTGCCAGCAGTCTAGACAGGGTAAGGGGGACACCCCTCCACTTT
TRBD1 | 19 | . | TRBJ2-6 | TRBV28 | CASRGQDFSLNSGANVLTF | TGTGCCAGCAGAGGACAGGACTTCAGTCTCAACTCTGGGGCCAACGTCCTGACTTTC
. | 16 | . | TRBJ1-4 | TRBV9 | CASSGRSTGINEKLFF | TGCGCCAGCAGCGGTAGATCTACAGGGATCAATGAAAAACTGTTTTTT
. | 11 | once | TRBJ2-2 | TRBV27 | CASASTGELFF | TGTGCCAGCGCGTCTACCGGGGAGCTGTTTTTT
. | 16 | . | TRBJ1-1 | TRBV6-5 | CASSYTGGVRDTEAFF | TGTGCCAGCAGTTATACGGGGGGGGTGAGAGACACTGAAGCTTTCTTT
TRBD2 | 15 | . | TRBJ2-5 | TRBV5-6 | CASSFLTGGRETQYF | TGTGCCAGCAGCTTTCTTACGGGGGGGCGAGAGACCCAGTACTTC
. | 12 | . | TRBJ2-5 | TRBV6-5 | CASSYGSSAQYF | TGTGCCAGCAGTTACGGCTCTAGTGCCCAGTACTTC
. | 14 | . | TRBJ1-1 | TRBV5-1 | CASSLGGQSTEAFF | TGCGCCAGCAGCTTGGGTGGCCAATCCACTGAAGCTTTCTTT
TRBD1 | 15 | . | TRBJ2-3 | TRBV10-3 | CAIRDRSSSTDTQYF | TGTGCCATCAGGGACAGGTCTTCTAGCACAGATACGCAGTATTTT
. | 15 | few | TRBJ2-5 | TRBV5-1 | CASSLMRGLQETQYF | TGCGCCAGCAGCTTGATGCGGGGGCTACAAGAGACCCAGTACTTC
. | 14 | once | TRBJ1-5 | TRBV19 | CASSIFTFWQPQHF | TGTGCCAGTAGTATTTTCACTTTTTGGCAGCCCCAGCATTTT
. | 12 | . | TRBJ2-7 | TRBV6-5 | CASSQGSYEQYF | TGTGCCAGCAGCCAGGGCTCCTACGAGCAGTACTTC
. | 14 | . | TRBJ1-5 | TRBV28 | CASSSGGPVRPQHF | TGTGCCAGCAGTTCCGGGGGACCTGTGAGGCCCCAGCATTTT
. | 16 | once | TRBJ2-7 | TRBV19 | CASSPRSGFLDYEQYF | TGTGCCAGTAGTCCCCGTTCGGGATTTTTGGACTACGAGCAGTACTTC
. | 14 | few | TRBJ2-7 | TRBV18 | CASSPPFGGHEQYF | TGTGCCAGCTCACCCCCGTTTGGCGGCCACGAGCAGTACTTC
TRBD2 | 15 | few | TRBJ2-7 | TRBV18 | CASSPDAGAVYEQYF | TGTGCCAGCTCACCTGACGCGGGAGCGGTCTACGAGCAGTACTTC
TRBD2 | 14 | once | TRBJ2-5 | TRBV5-1 | CASSHSGGEETQYF | TGCGCCAGCAGCCATAGCGGGGGGGAAGAGACCCAGTACTTC
. | 15 | . | TRBJ2-3 | TRBV5-1 | CASSLAGRATDTQYF | TGCGCCAGCAGCCTCGCGGGCCGGGCCACAGATACGCAGTATTTT
TRBD1 | 15 | . | TRBJ2-7 | TRBV5-4 | CASSSPGQGVDEQYF | TGTGCCAGCAGCTCTCCGGGACAGGGTGTCGACGAGCAGTACTTC
TRBD1 | 15 | few | TRBJ2-3 | TRBV18 | CASSPGTGGTDTQYF | TGTGCCAGCTCACCCGGGACAGGGGGCACAGATACGCAGTATTTT
. | 17 | few | TRBJ2-6 | TRBV2 | CASRAGTSSSGANVLTF | TGTGCCAGCAGGGCCGGGACAAGTAGCTCTGGGGCCAACGTCCTGACTTTC
. | 18 | . | TRBJ2-2 | TRBV4-1 | CASSYRTTGQLNTGELFF | TGCGCCAGCAGCTACAGAACCACAGGGCAGCTAAACACCGGGGAGCTGTTTTTT
TRBD2 | 17 | . | TRBJ2-2 | TRBV7-2 | CASTEGLMGAGAGELFF | TGTGCCAGCACCGAGGGGCTGATGGGAGCGGGAGCCGGGGAGCTGTTTTTT
. | 14 | few | TRBJ1-4 | TRBV30 | CAWSINGGDEKLFF | TGTGCCTGGAGCATCAACGGGGGGGATGAAAAACTGTTTTTT
. | 15 | . | TRBJ1-1 | TRBV7-8 | CASSPLTETNTEAFF | TGTGCCAGCAGCCCGTTGACAGAGACGAACACTGAAGCTTTCTTT
TRBD1 | 16 | . | TRBJ1-4 | TRBV7-9 | CASSPRRDSLNEKLFF | TGTGCCAGCAGCCCGAGACGGGACAGCCTAAATGAAAAACTGTTTTTT
. | 14 | . | TRBJ1-2 | TRBV5-6 | CASSLSYQTGGYTF | TGTGCCAGCAGCTTAAGCTATCAAACGGGTGGCTACACCTTC
TRBD1 | 16 | few | TRBJ2-1 | TRBV7-2 | CASSQEGGQANNEQFF | TGTGCCAGCAGCCAGGAGGGGGGACAGGCTAACAATGAGCAGTTCTTC
. | 13 | . | TRBJ2-4 | TRBV6-1 | CATREGAGNIQYF | TGTGCCACCAGAGAAGGGGCTGGGAACATTCAGTACTTC
. | 15 | . | TRBJ1-2 | TRBV29-1 | CSVEKSTRANYGYTF | TGCAGCGTTGAAAAGAGCACCCGGGCTAACTATGGCTACACCTTC
TRBD2 | 15 | . | TRBJ2-4 | TRBV19 | CASSGTTLAKNIQYF | TGTGCCAGTAGCGGGACTACCCTAGCCAAAAACATTCAGTACTTC
TRBD1 | 14 | few | TRBJ1-2 | TRBV4-2 | CASSQVGTGKGYTF | TGTGCCAGCAGCCAAGTTGGGACAGGGAAAGGCTACACCTTC
. | 14 | . | TRBJ1-1 | TRBV18 | CASSQTGLGTEAFF | TGTGCCAGCTCACAAACAGGGCTGGGCACTGAAGCTTTCTTT
. | 12 | . | TRBJ2-7 | TRBV10-3 | CATGGRTYEQYF | TGTGCCACCGGGGGAAGGACCTACGAGCAGTACTTC
. | 15 | few | TRBJ2-1 | TRBV6-1 | CASRGPTSRGSEQFF | TGTGCCAGCAGGGGTCCGACCTCTAGGGGAAGTGAGCAGTTCTTC